These T cell receptor beta chains were read from a single sample in a study of T cells in Graves' hyperthyroidism and ophthalmopathy. MiXCR, applied by TCRdb to the multiplex PCR reads, yields one record per CDR3 protein. Of about 360,000 distinct CDR3 sequences detected, roughly 25% appear once; the ten largest clones hold less than 75%. The sequenced sample was blood. Receptor source: a man aged 45 to 65 with Graves' hyperthyroidism. Each CDR3 is given with its conserved first and last residue. Each record gives: D gene, clone size, J gene, V gene, CDR3 DNA, CDR3 protein. A D gene is named only where the DNA matches it firmly. Clone sizes are given selectively: once, few, many, or a class where the clone is expanded.

>TRBD1|-|TRBJ1-4|TRBV18
TGTGCCAGCTCACCCCGACAGGGGGCCGGGAATGAAAAACTGTTTTTT
CASSPRQGAGNEKLFF
>TRBD2|few|TRBJ2-7|TRBV29-1
TGCAGCGTGCAACCGGGACTAGCGGGAGTTTACGAGCAGTACTTC
CSVQPGLAGVYEQYF
>-|once|TRBJ1-2|TRBV12-3/TRBV12-4
TGTGCCAGCAGTTTTCCACTCAACTATGGCTACACCTTC
CASSFPLNYGYTF
>TRBD2|-|TRBJ2-5|TRBV24-1
TGTGCCACCAGTGACCCCCAGACTAGCGGGAGGGAGACCCAGTACTTC
CATSDPQTSGRETQYF
>-|-|TRBJ2-2|TRBV6-1
TGTGCCAGCAGTACCCGGGATCTGACTCGGACCGGGGAGCTGTTTTTT
CASSTRDLTRTGELFF
>-|few|TRBJ1-3|TRBV3-1
TGTGCCAGCAGCCAAGGACGGTGGAACACCATATATTTT
CASSQGRWNTIYF
>-|many|TRBJ1-1|TRBV7-3
TGTGCCAGCAGCTTAACCCCCATTCAGGACACTGAAGCTTTCTTT
CASSLTPIQDTEAFF
>-|few|TRBJ2-7|TRBV12-3/TRBV12-4
TGTGCCAGCAGTTTATCGACCTTCTACGAGCAGTACTTC
CASSLSTFYEQYF
>-|few|TRBJ2-3|TRBV7-9
TGTGCCAGCAGCTTTTCCGAGAGGGACAACACAGATACGCAGTATTTT
CASSFSERDNTDTQYF
>TRBD2|many|TRBJ2-7|TRBV28
TGTGCCAGCAGTTTCGGCGGGGGAGTTTTCTACGAGCAGTACTTC
CASSFGGGVFYEQYF
>-|-|TRBJ2-7|TRBV29-1
TGCAGCGTCTTGAAACTCCGGGGAAAAACCTACGAGCAGTACTTC
CSVLKLRGKTYEQYF
>-|-|TRBJ1-1|TRBV7-3
TGTGCCAGCAGCTTAACGATGGGACAAAAAGCTTTCTTT
CASSLTMGQKAFF
>-|-|TRBJ2-4|TRBV4-1
TGCGCCAGCAGCCACGGACCCCTAGCCAAAAACATTCAGTACTTC
CASSHGPLAKNIQYF
>-|many|TRBJ2-3|TRBV7-6
TGTGCCAGCAGTTTCTCGGAAGGGGCCAATACGCAGTATTTT
CASSFSEGANTQYF
>-|-|TRBJ1-1|TRBV29-1
TGCAGCTCGGACAGCGGGGGCACTGAAGCTTTCTTT
CSSDSGGTEAFF
>-|-|TRBJ1-1|TRBV2
TGTGCCAGCACCATGAACACTGAAGCTTTCTTT
CASTMNTEAFF
>-|-|TRBJ1-2|TRBV7-2
TGTGCCAGCAGCTTGCTGGGGGGGGCTGTTGGCTACACCTTC
CASSLLGGAVGYTF
>-|-|TRBJ2-7|TRBV6-5
TGTGCCAGCAGTCACGATCGCGAGCAGTACTTC
CASSHDREQYF
>-|few|TRBJ2-3|TRBV12-3/TRBV12-4
TGTGCCAGCAGTCTGGGGGGTTGGGGCATAGATACGCAGTATTTT
CASSLGGWGIDTQYF
>-|few|TRBJ2-1|TRBV25-1
TGTGCCAGCAGTGATATCTTAGCGGTCTCCTACAATGAGCAGTTCTTC
CASSDILAVSYNEQFF
>-|many|TRBJ1-1|TRBV11-1
TGTGCCAGCAGCTTAGACGGAACGAACACTGAAGCTTTCTTT
CASSLDGTNTEAFF
>-|-|TRBJ2-5|TRBV10-3
TGTGCCATCAGTGGGAATCAGGAGACCCAGTACTTC
CAISGNQETQYF
>TRBD1|-|TRBJ2-7|TRBV24-1
TGTGCCACCAGCCCGGGACAGGGCTACGGGCAGTACTTC
CATSPGQGYGQYF
>TRBD2|-|TRBJ2-1|TRBV2
TGTGCCAGACGCCGGGGGGTAGCGGGAGGGAGGGCCTACAATGAGCAGTTCTTC
CARRRGVAGGRAYNEQFF
>TRBD1|-|TRBJ2-3|TRBV5-1
TGCGCCAGCAGCCGATATCCCGCCGGGACAGGGGTTACAGATACGCAGTATTTT
CASSRYPAGTGVTDTQYF
>TRBD2|many|TRBJ2-7|TRBV9
TGTGCCAGCAGTGGGGGACTAGCGGGGACCTACGAGCAGTACTTC
CASSGGLAGTYEQYF
>-|few|TRBJ2-1|TRBV27
TGTGCCAGCAGTGCATCAGGACCGGGACTCCTCAATGAGCAGTTCTTC
CASSASGPGLLNEQFF
>TRBD1|many|TRBJ2-7|TRBV29-1
TGCAGCGTTGTAACCGGGACAGGGGGCTACGAGCAGTACTTC
CSVVTGTGGYEQYF
>TRBD2|few|TRBJ2-3|TRBV6-1
TGTGCCAGCATAGCTAGCGGGACAGATACGCAGTATTTT
CASIASGTDTQYF